The 19 T cell receptor beta chains reported below all come from one sample, sequenced in a study of T cells in Graves' hyperthyroidism and ophthalmopathy (dated by TCRdb to between 2018 and 2021). The library was generated by multiplex PCR. The run used an Illumina HiSeq 2000. The TCR beta CDR3 regions were amplified from RNA transcripts. A first-round RT-PCR of the TCR CDR3 used the HTBI primer set with the Qiagen OneStep RT-PCR kit. In-frame beta chains were kept once TCRdb had trimmed the public reads at Q25 with fastp and called clones with MiXCR. For every CDR3 protein sequence, its rows merge into one entry that carries the most common genes and DNA. A total of 350,000 to 450,000 distinct CDR3 sequences appear in this sample, around 15% of them only once. Clones ranked in the top ten supply 25% to 30% of the sample. Sequencing used blood. Receptor source: a man in his fifties with Graves' ophthalmopathy.

This clonotype has at least ten counts. The chain links TRBV5-1 to TRBJ2-2; 12 bases fit TRBD2. This CDR3 has 15 amino acids. V lost 3 bases and J lost 7; bases outside the gene matches: 4. CDR1 is SGHRS and CDR2 is YFSETQ in the germline V gene. CDR3 DNA: TGCGCCAGCAGCTCTAGCGGGAGGGACAACGGGGAGCTGTTTTTT. Its protein is CASSSSGRDNGELFF.

The chain is built from TRBV12-3 or TRBV12-4 and TRBJ2-7; D remains unclear. There are 13 residues in the CDR3. With 5 bases removed from V and 0 bases from J, the gap between germline ends came to 8 bases. The CDR3 region is CASSRPDSYEQYF. CDR3 DNA sequence: TGTGCCAGCAGTCGACCCGACTCCTACGAGCAGTACTTC.

This clonotype appeared many times. The chain carries TRBV6-5 and TRBJ1-1; D call uncertain. This CDR3 contains 15 residues. Germline V gene data show CDR1 as MNHEY and CDR2 as SVGAGI. V was shortened by 2 bases and J by 0 bases, with 10 bases between the two germline ends. CDR3 amino acids: CASSYDGVMNTEAFF. The CDR3 nucleotides are TGTGCCAGCAGTTACGACGGAGTAATGAACACTGAAGCTTTCTTT.

There are many counts of this clonotype. This chain links TRBV6-1 with TRBJ2-7; TRBD1 matches at 12 bases. This CDR3 comprises 16 residues. Germline V gene data show CDR1 as MNHNS and CDR2 as SASEGT. J was trimmed by 6 bases and V by 5 bases; bases with no gene match: 11. The CDR3: CASSKTGQGAFGEQYF. The CDR3, as DNA: TGTGCCAGCAGTAAGACGGGACAGGGGGCATTCGGCGAGCAGTACTTC.

Comment on this clonotype: The junction shows a germline mismatch at one end, possibly a read error. V gene TRBV29-1 combines with J gene TRBJ2-7, with TRBD1 identical over 7 bases. The germline V gene has CDR1 SQVTM and CDR2 ANQGSEA. CDR3 length equals 12 residues. The CDR3 sequence: CSAWTGYYERYF. DNA for the CDR3: TGCAGCGCCTGGACAGGCTACTACGAGCGGTACTTC.

Many counts were recorded for this clonotype. The V call is TRBV20-1, the J call TRBJ2-7; tentatively, D is TRBD1 (6 bases). This CDR3 region has 13 residues. Germline-derived CDR1 and CDR2 are DFQATT and SNEGSKA (reference sequence). The ends were cut back, 3 bases at V and 3 bases at J, with 12 bases in the middle. In nucleotides, the CDR3 is TGCAGTGCTAGGGGGACACAAAACTACGAGCAGTACTTC. Translating it yields CSARGTQNYEQYF.

This clonotype has ten or more counts. J is TRBJ2-7 and V is TRBV20-1, with TRBD2 matching 14 bases. CDR3 length: 17 amino acids. Per germline, CDR1 DFQATT and CDR2 SNEGSKA (reference sequence). Germline trimming cut 0 bases from V and 3 bases from J; bases unmatched to any gene: 7. CDR3 sequence reads: CSAREGTSGSLNYEQYF. The CDR3 region has the DNA TGCAGTGCTAGAGAAGGGACTAGCGGGAGTCTAAACTACGAGCAGTACTTC.

The gene calls are TRBV29-1 and TRBJ1-2; D not resolved. The CDR3 contains 12 residues. V shed 3 bases and J shed 6 bases, with 11 bases lying between them. The germline gives CDR1 SQVTM, CDR2 ANQGSEA. The CDR3 reads CSVDRRKDGYTF. DNA of the CDR3: TGCAGCGTTGATAGGAGGAAAGATGGCTACACCTTC.

This clonotype was seen ten or more times. This chain uses TRBV20-1 with TRBJ2-7, with D perhaps TRBD1 (6 bases). From germline, CDR1 is DFQATT and CDR2 SNEGSKA (reference sequence). With 3 bases removed from V and 0 bases from J, the gap between germline ends came to 12 bases. This CDR3 region has 14 residues. This CDR3 is CSASGDINSYEQYF. The CDR3 DNA reads TGCAGTGCTAGTGGGGACATAAACTCCTACGAGCAGTACTTC.

This clonotype was detected many times. The chain links TRBV30 to TRBJ2-5; D is ambiguous. Germline lookup yields CDR1 GTSNPN and CDR2 SVGIG (reference sequence). V lost 3 bases, J lost 5 bases, and 7 bases lay in between. This CDR3 has 11 residues. This CDR3 is CAWSGSETQYF. DNA for the CDR3: TGTGCCTGGAGCGGCTCGGAGACCCAGTACTTC.

This clonotype showed up just a few times. The rearrangement links TRBV6-1 to TRBJ2-3; D not resolved. With 6 bases removed from V and 4 bases from J, the gap between germline ends came to 20 bases. The germline V gene encodes CDR1 MNHNS and CDR2 SASEGT. The CDR3 loop spans 16 amino acids. As DNA, the CDR3 is TGTGCCAGCAGACGGTTCGGCTCCGGTGGACCAGATACGCAGTATTTT. Encoded protein: CASRRFGSGGPDTQYF.

V and J are TRBV10-3 and TRBJ2-4; 8 bases map to TRBD1. The CDR3 contains 16 residues. Germline CDR1 is ENHRY and CDR2 is SYGVKD. The V gene end was trimmed by 5 bases and the J gene end by 2 bases; junction bases not matched to a gene: 8. The CDR3 region is CAISPTGQGTKNIQYF. For the CDR3, the DNA is TGTGCCATCAGTCCGACTGGACAGGGAACCAAAAACATTCAGTACTTC.

In this sample, this clonotype turned up many times. This chain links TRBV30 with TRBJ2-5; 13 bases agree with TRBD2. Germline CDR1 and CDR2: GTSNPN and SVGIG (reference sequence). The CDR3 covers 15 residues. Unmatched junction bases numbered 4, after V lost 3 bases and J lost 3 bases. Here the CDR3 DNA reads TGTGCCTGGAGGCCGGGACTAGCGGGAAAAGAGACCCAGTACTTC. Translating gives CAWRPGLAGKETQYF. Combining the CDR3 with reference TRBV30 and TRBJ2-5 gives the whole variable domain SQTIHQWPATLVQPVGSPLSLECTVEGTSNPNLYWYRQAAGRGLQLLFYSVGIGQISSEVPQNLSASRPQDRQFILSSKKLLLSDSGFYLCAWRPGLAGKETQYFGPGTRLLVL.

As for this clonotype: A much bigger clone sits one base away, suggesting this may be a read error. The chain links TRBV6-2 or TRBV6-3 to TRBJ2-6; D not resolved. The CDR3 is 14 residues long. Germline assignment: CDR1 MNHEY and CDR2 SVGEGT. The ends were cut back, 4 bases at V and 2 bases at J, with 6 bases in the middle. In DNA form, the CDR3 reads TGTGCCAGCAGTTTAAGGGCTGGGGCCAACGTCCTGACTTTC. Its translation is CASSLRAGANVLTF.

This chain links TRBV4-2 with TRBJ2-7; 13 bases are shared with TRBD2. Losses at the gene ends were 4 bases for V and 2 bases for J; bases not matched to a gene: 8. Germline V gene data show CDR1 as LGHNA and CDR2 as YNFKEQ. There are 17 residues in the CDR3. The CDR3 region is CASSRGLAGSRAYEQYF. CDR3 sequence (DNA): TGTGCCAGCAGCCGGGGACTAGCGGGGAGTCGTGCCTACGAGCAGTACTTC.

In its sample, this clonotype was seen many times. V gene TRBV30 combines with J gene TRBJ1-2, with D unclear. Germline CDR1 reads GTSNPN; CDR2 reads SVGIG (reference sequence). With 7 bases removed from V and 2 bases from J, the gap between germline ends came to 11 bases. CDR3 size: 12 residues. In nucleotides, the CDR3 is TGTGCCTCCGTAGCAGAGAACTATGGCTACACCTTC. Translated, it gives CASVAENYGYTF. Drawing the rest from reference TRBV30 and TRBJ1-2, the complete variable domain is SQTIHQWPATLVQPVGSPLSLECTVEGTSNPNLYWYRQAAGRGLQLLFYSVGIGQISSEVPQNLSASRPQDRQFILSSKKLLLSDSGFYLCASVAENYGYTFGSGTRLTVV.

This clonotype appeared a few times. The rearrangement uses TRBV29-1 and TRBJ2-5; D tentatively fits TRBD1 or TRBD2 (5 bases each). CDR3 length equals 10 residues. Trimming removed 1 base at V and 10 bases at J, with 7 bases between. CDR1 is SQVTM and CDR2 is ANQGSEA in the germline V gene. CDR3 protein: CSVEGGNQYF. The CDR3 nucleotides read TGCAGCGTTGAAGGGGGGAACCAGTACTTC.

This chain links TRBV27 with TRBJ2-7; D is perhaps TRBD1 (6 bases). Trimming pared 3 bases from V and 4 bases from J, leaving 10 bases between. The CDR3 contains 13 residues. Germline CDR1 MNHEY, CDR2 SMNVEV (reference sequence). The CDR3 reads CASSFSGVYEQYF. The CDR3 bases are TGTGCCAGCAGTTTTTCAGGGGTTTACGAGCAGTACTTC.

This clonotype was seen many times. The chain employs TRBV12-3 or TRBV12-4 and TRBJ1-1, with D unresolved. The CDR3 length is 14 residues. V lost 3 bases and J 1 base, leaving 9 bases between the germline ends. Written as DNA, the CDR3 is TGTGCCAGCAGTTTTATTCGAGGGAACACTGAAGCTTTCTTT. Encoded protein: CASSFIRGNTEAFF.